This TCR beta chain is from a study of cytomegalovirus exposure and HLA in healthy donors. Both 60 Vbeta primers and 13 Jbeta primers went into the PCR. Using immunoSEQ multiplex PCR, the repertoire was profiled, and TCRdb retains in-frame clones only, with some absent. Among hundreds of thousands of clones listed, approximately 82% were seen once. Donors in the study were healthy people who gave bone marrow. Germline CDR1 and CDR2: MDHEN and SYDVKM. The CDR3 sequence is 14 residues long. V lost 1 base, J lost 3 bases, and 2 bases stayed unmatched. The source is a man younger than 35 in good health and CMV-seronegative. What was sequenced was PBMCs. The V gene is TRBV28, the J gene TRBJ1-2; 7 bases are a match to TRBD1. This CDR3 reads CASSLFGTDYGYTF. The DNA of the CDR3 is TGTGCCAGCAGTTTATTCGGGACAGACTATGGCTACACCTTC.